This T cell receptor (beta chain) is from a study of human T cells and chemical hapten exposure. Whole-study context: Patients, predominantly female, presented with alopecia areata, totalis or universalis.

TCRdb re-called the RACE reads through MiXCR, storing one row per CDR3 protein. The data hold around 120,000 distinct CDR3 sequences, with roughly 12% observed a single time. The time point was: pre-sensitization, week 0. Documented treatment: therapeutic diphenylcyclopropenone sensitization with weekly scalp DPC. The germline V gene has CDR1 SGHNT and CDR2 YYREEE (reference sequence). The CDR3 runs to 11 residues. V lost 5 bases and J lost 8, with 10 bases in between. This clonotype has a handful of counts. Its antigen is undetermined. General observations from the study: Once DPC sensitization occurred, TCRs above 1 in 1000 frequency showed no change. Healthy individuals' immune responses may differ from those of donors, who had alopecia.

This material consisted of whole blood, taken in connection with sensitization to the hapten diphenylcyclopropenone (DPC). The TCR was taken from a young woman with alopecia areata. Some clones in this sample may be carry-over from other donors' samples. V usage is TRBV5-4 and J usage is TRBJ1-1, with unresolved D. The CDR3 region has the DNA TGTGCCAGCAGAAAAGGTTTCGAAGCTTTCTTT. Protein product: CASRKGFEAFF.